The next 17 T cell receptor beta chains were all read from a single sample in a study of metastatic and nonmetastatic thyroid tumors. TCRdb re-analyzed the PCR reads using MiXCR. This sample has some 5,200 clones; 28% occur once, and the top ten carry 25%. Among the patients, none had received any treatment before thyroid surgery. The specimen sequenced was adjacent normal tissue. These receptors originate from a female donor with papillary thyroid cancer or a benign thyroid nodule (not recorded which). Some clones in this sample may be carry-over from other donors' samples.

As for this clone: A much larger clone lies a single base off, so this may be a read error. The rearrangement joins TRBV7-8 to TRBJ2-3; D possibly corresponds to TRBD2 (6 bases). Germline V gives CDR1 SGHVS, CDR2 FQNEAQ. The CDR3 has 15 amino acids. The chain's CDR3 is CASSFWGDNTYTQYF. The CDR3 DNA follows: TGTGCCAGCAGCTTTTGGGGGGATAACACATATACGCAGTATTTT.

This clone came up many times. The V gene is TRBV25-1, the J gene TRBJ2-7; TRBD1 matches at 10 bases. The CDR3 contains 14 residues. In germline, CDR1 is MGHDK, CDR2 SYGVNS. The V gene end was trimmed by 4 bases and the J gene end by 2 bases; junction bases not matched to a gene: 2. CDR3 sequence reads: CASSADRGAYEQYF. CDR3 bases: TGTGCCAGCAGTGCGGACAGGGGGGCCTACGAGCAGTACTTC.

The V call is TRBV20-1, the J call TRBJ2-7; perhaps TRBD1 as D (5 bases). Trimming stripped 8 bases from V and 3 bases from J, with 14 bases between. CDR3 length: 12 residues. The V gene's germline CDR1 is DFQATT and CDR2 SNEGSKA (reference sequence). DNA of the CDR3: TGCAGTAAAACGGACATTAGCTACGAGCAGTACTTC. This encodes CSKTDISYEQYF.

CDR3 in amino acids: CASSHGVGTGGLAGLVYEQYF. In DNA, the CDR3 is TGTGCCAGCAGTCACGGCGTGGGGACGGGTGGACTAGCGGGACTCGTCTACGAGCAGTACTTC. The chain recombines TRBV25-1 with TRBJ2-7, with 12 bases identical to TRBD2. The V gene end was trimmed by 5 bases and the J gene end by 3 bases; junction bases not matched to a gene: 23. The CDR3 runs 21 residues. CDR1 and CDR2 from the germline V gene are MGHDK and SYGVNS.

In this sample, this clone is medium-sized. The gene calls are TRBV19 and TRBJ2-5; D might be TRBD2 (5 bases). CDR3 size: 13 residues. Trimming shortened V by 8 bases and J by 5 bases, and 15 bases separated the two germline ends. Looked up from germline, CDR1 is LNHDA and CDR2 is SQIVND (reference sequence). Here the CDR3 reads CASSPGVRETQYF. In nucleotides, the CDR3 is TGTGCCAGTTCCCCCGGGGTCCGGGAGACCCAGTACTTC.

On this clone itself: Since no conserved phenylalanine or tryptophan closes the CDR3, a read error is the likely cause. The DNA is left out, because the CDR3 cannot be placed on it with certainty; the CDR3 is given as TCRdb lists it. V usage is TRBV7-6 and J usage is TRBJ2-5; TRBD1, the table's D call, was not compared with the DNA. Inclusive of both ends, the CDR3 amounts to 15 amino acids. Per germline, CDR1 SGHVS and CDR2 FNYEAQ. The CDR3 sequence is CASSLEQGAFETKYL.

This clone was counted between two and nine times. V gene TRBV2 combines with J gene TRBJ2-7; perhaps TRBD2 as D (6 bases). This CDR3 has 14 residues. The germline V and J ends were trimmed by 7 bases and 4 bases, with 17 bases remaining between them. Germline CDR1 SNHLY, CDR2 FYNNEI. The CDR3 DNA follows: TGTGCCAGCAATTCAGACCGGGACTCGTACGAGCAGTACTTC. It yields the protein CASNSDRDSYEQYF.

This clone rates as medium-sized. The sample has other DNA sequences that encode this CDR3 too. V is TRBV12-3 or TRBV12-4 and J is TRBJ2-3, with a possible D match to TRBD2 (5 bases). The CDR3 totals 16 residues. V was shortened by 5 bases and J by 2 bases, with 17 bases between the two germline ends. The CDR3 nucleotides are TGTGCCAGCAGTCCCCGGGAAGGGAAAACCACAGATACGCAGTATTTT. Protein sequence: CASSPREGKTTDTQYF.

This clone showed up many times. The V and J genes are TRBV19 and TRBJ2-6; 8 nucleotides align to TRBD2. Germline lookup yields CDR1 LNHDA and CDR2 SQIVND (reference sequence). V shed 3 bases and J 2 bases; nucleotides not matched to a gene: 0. The CDR3 runs 15 residues. The CDR3: CASSISGAGANVLTF. The CDR3 DNA reads TGTGCCAGTAGTATTAGCGGGGCTGGGGCCAACGTCCTGACTTTC.

This clone was seen repeatedly, ten times or more. Written as DNA, the CDR3 is TGTGCCAGCAGCCTCAGGGGGCTAGCTAATGAAAAACTGTTTTTT. This codes for CASSLRGLANEKLFF. This chain uses TRBV3-1 with TRBJ1-4, with 8 bases matching TRBD1. CDR1 and CDR2 (germline): LGHDT, YNNKEL (reference sequence). CDR3 length: 15 amino acids. After removal of 4 bases from V and 3 bases from J, the junction contained 4 bases not matched to a gene.

This clone has just a few counts. The V gene is TRBV12-3 or TRBV12-4, the J gene TRBJ2-6; D uncertain. The length of the CDR3 is 15 residues. V shed 6 bases and J shed 2 bases, with 11 bases lying between them. In DNA, the CDR3 is TGTGCCAGCAGCGTACCTGGGGCTGGGGCCAACGTCCTGACTTTC. Its translation: CASSVPGAGANVLTF.

This clone was observed a handful of times. The chain links TRBV11-2 to TRBJ2-7, with 12 bases that match TRBD2. Germline lookup yields CDR1 SGHAT and CDR2 FQNNGV. J gave up 0 bases and V 0 bases, and 9 bases lay outside the gene matches. The CDR3 has 19 residues. CDR3 bases: TGTGCCAGCAGCTTAGATCCTAGCGGGAGGGGGGAGCACTCCTACGAGCAGTACTTC. This translates into CASSLDPSGRGEHSYEQYF.

Sample share makes this clone medium-sized. The genes are TRBV20-1 and TRBJ2-7, with 12 bases fitting TRBD2. V shed 2 bases, J shed 5 bases, and the junction held 7 bases outside the gene matches. Germline loops: CDR1 DFQATT, CDR2 SNEGSKA (reference sequence). The CDR3 extends over 15 amino acids. The CDR3 sequence: CSARSLAGGSDEQYF. CDR3 nucleotide sequence: TGCAGTGCTAGAAGCCTAGCGGGAGGGAGCGACGAGCAGTACTTC.

Within the sample, this clone is medium-sized. The rearrangement uses TRBV11-2 and TRBJ2-4; TRBD2 matches at 8 bases. Trimming removed 0 bases from V and 6 bases from J; junction bases left unmatched: 4. The CDR3 loop spans 15 amino acids. Germline loops: CDR1 SGHAT, CDR2 FQNNGV. The CDR3 sequence: CASSLDRTSTNIQYF. CDR3 nucleotide sequence: TGTGCCAGCAGCTTAGACCGGACTAGCACAAACATTCAGTACTTC.

This clone showed up many times. V is TRBV6-2 or TRBV6-3 and J is TRBJ2-4, with D possibly matching TRBD2 (6 bases). Trimming stripped 0 bases from V and 0 bases from J, with 12 bases between. Germline assignment: CDR1 MNHEY and CDR2 SVGEGT. CDR3 length equals 17 residues. CDR3 loop: CASSYSYSGLAKNIQYF. DNA for the CDR3: TGTGCCAGCAGTTACTCCTACTCGGGACTAGCCAAAAACATTCAGTACTTC.

This clone turned up a few times. The genes are TRBV12-3 or TRBV12-4 and TRBJ2-2; the match to TRBD1 covers 9 bases. The CDR3 has 15 amino acids. V was pared by 6 bases and J by 3 bases, with 5 bases of the junction left unmatched. This CDR3 is CASSYTGGHTGELFF. For the CDR3, the DNA is TGTGCCAGCAGCTATACAGGGGGCCACACCGGGGAGCTGTTTTTT.

The chain recombines TRBV5-5 with TRBJ1-3; no reliable D call. Germline CDR1 reads SGHKS; CDR2 reads YYEKEE (reference sequence). This CDR3 has 15 amino acids. Trimming shortened V by 1 base and J by 0 bases, and 8 bases separated the two germline ends. The CDR3 DNA is TGTGCCAGCAGCTTGTGGGATTACTCTGGAAACACCATATATTTT. Protein: CASSLWDYSGNTIYF. The variable domain in full, completed from reference TRBV5-5 and TRBJ1-3, reads DAGVTQSPTHLIKTRGQQVTLRCSPISGHKSVSWYQQVLGQGPQFIFQYYEKEERGRGNFPDRFSARQFPNYSSELNVNALLLGDSALYLCASSLWDYSGNTIYFGEGSWLTVV.